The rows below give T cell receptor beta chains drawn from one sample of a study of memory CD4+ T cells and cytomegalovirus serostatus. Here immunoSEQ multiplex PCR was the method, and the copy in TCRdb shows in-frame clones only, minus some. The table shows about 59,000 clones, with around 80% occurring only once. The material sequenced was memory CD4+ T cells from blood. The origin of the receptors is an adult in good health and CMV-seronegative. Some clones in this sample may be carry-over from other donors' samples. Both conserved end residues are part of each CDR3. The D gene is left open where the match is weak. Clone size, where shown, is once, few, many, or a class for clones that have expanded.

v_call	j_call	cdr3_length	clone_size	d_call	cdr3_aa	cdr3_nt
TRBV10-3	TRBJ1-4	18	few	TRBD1	CAISESRGAGTGNEKLFF	TGTGCCATCAGTGAGTCGCGGGGAGCCGGGACAGGCAATGAAAAACTGTTTTTT
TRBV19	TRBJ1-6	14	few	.	CASSIGPMDSPLHF	TGTGCCAGTAGTATAGGACCCATGGATTCACCCCTCCACTTT
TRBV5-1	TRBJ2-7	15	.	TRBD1	CASVDRDRDSYEQYF	TGCGCCAGCGTTGACCGGGACAGGGATTCCTACGAGCAGTACTTC
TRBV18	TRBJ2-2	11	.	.	CASSDTGELFF	TGTGCCAGCTCCGACACCGGGGAGCTGTTTTTT
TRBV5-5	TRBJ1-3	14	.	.	CASYQGVSGNTIYF	TGTGCCAGCTATCAGGGAGTTTCTGGAAACACCATATATTTT
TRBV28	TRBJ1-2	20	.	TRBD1	CASSLSQGALVAWGIYGYTF	TGTGCCAGCAGTCTTTCACAGGGGGCTCTGGTCGCATGGGGGATCTATGGCTACACCTTC
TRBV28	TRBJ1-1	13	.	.	CASSLGTGALVFF	TGTGCCAGCAGTTTGGGGACTGGGGCGTTAGTTTTCTTT
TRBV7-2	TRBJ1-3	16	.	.	CASSLDVGRPGNTIYF	TGTGCCAGCAGCTTAGATGTGGGCAGGCCTGGAAACACCATATATTTT
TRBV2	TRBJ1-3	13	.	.	CASSWGTGNTIYF	TGTGCCAGCTCATGGGGGACTGGAAACACCATATATTTT
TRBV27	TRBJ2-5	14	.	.	CASKRSRAGETQYF	TGTGCCAGCAAAAGGAGTAGGGCCGGGGAGACCCAGTACTTC
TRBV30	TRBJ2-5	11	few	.	CAWSNPETQYF	TGTGCCTGGAGTAACCCGGAGACCCAGTACTTC
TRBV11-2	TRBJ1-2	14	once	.	CASSPLQGYYGYTF	TGTGCCAGCAGCCCCCTTCAGGGGTATTATGGCTACACCTTC
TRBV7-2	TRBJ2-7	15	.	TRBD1	CASSSRQGAYYEQYF	TGTGCCAGCAGCTCCAGACAGGGGGCTTACTACGAGCAGTACTTC
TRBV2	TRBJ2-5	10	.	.	CASSEETQYF	TGTGCCAGCAGTGAAGAGACCCAGTACTTC
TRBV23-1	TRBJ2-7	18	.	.	CASSQLGRASTRVYEQYF	TGCGCCAGCAGTCAATTGGGCAGGGCATCCACACGTGTCTACGAGCAGTACTTC
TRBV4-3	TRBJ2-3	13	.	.	CASSLSPSDTQYF	TGCGCCAGCAGCCTTTCCCCCTCAGATACGCAGTATTTT
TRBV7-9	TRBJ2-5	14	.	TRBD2	CASSFGGAVETQYF	TGTGCCAGCAGCTTCGGGGGGGCAGTGGAGACCCAGTACTTC
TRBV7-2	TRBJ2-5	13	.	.	CASSLRVPETQYF	TGTGCCAGCAGCTTAAGGGTTCCAGAGACCCAGTACTTC
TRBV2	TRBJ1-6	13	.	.	CASQPKYNSPLHF	TGTGCCAGCCAGCCAAAATATAATTCACCCCTCCACTTT
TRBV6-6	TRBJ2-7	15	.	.	CASTQNPAAAYEQYF	TGTGCCAGCACCCAAAACCCGGCAGCCGCCTACGAGCAGTACTTC
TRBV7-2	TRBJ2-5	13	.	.	CASSFGGRETQYF	TGTGCCAGCAGCTTTGGAGGGCGAGAGACCCAGTACTTC
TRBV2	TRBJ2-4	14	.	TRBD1	CASSRDRDRNIQYF	TGTGCCAGCAGTCGGGACAGGGATAGAAACATTCAGTACTTC
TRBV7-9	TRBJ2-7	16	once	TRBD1	CASSPWDRGNAYEQYF	TGTGCCAGCAGCCCTTGGGACAGGGGGAATGCCTACGAGCAGTACTTC
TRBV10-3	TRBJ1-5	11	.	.	CAISEGGPQHF	TGTGCCATCAGTGAGGGAGGACCCCAGCATTTT
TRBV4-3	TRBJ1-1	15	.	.	CASSQELGSNTEAFF	TGCGCCAGCAGCCAAGAGTTAGGGTCGAACACTGAAGCTTTCTTT
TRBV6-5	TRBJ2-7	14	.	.	CASSYSTEYYEQYF	TGTGCCAGCAGTTACTCGACAGAATACTACGAGCAGTACTTC
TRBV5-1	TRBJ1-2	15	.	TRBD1	CASSLTGVGGHGYTF	TGCGCCAGCAGCTTGACTGGGGTAGGGGGCCATGGCTACACCTTC
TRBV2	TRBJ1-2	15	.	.	CASSDGTYSNYGYTF	TGTGCCAGCAGTGATGGGACATACTCTAACTATGGCTACACCTTC
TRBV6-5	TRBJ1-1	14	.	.	CASSYSGDLTEAFF	TGTGCCAGCAGTTACTCGGGGGATCTCACTGAAGCTTTCTTT
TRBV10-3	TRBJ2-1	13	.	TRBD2	CAITSLAGYEQFF	TGTGCCATCACCTCACTAGCGGGGTATGAGCAGTTCTTC
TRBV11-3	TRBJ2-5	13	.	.	CASSLVYQETQYF	TGTGCCAGCAGCTTAGTCTATCAAGAGACCCAGTACTTC
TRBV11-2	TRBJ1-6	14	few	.	CASRTAAINSPLHF	TGTGCCAGCAGGACAGCGGCGATCAATTCACCCCTCCACTTT
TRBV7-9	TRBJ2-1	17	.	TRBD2	CASSSSRLAPGGNEQFF	TGTGCCAGCAGCTCTTCAAGACTAGCGCCTGGTGGGAATGAGCAGTTCTTC
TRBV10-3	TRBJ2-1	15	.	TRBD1	CAISDLDRGNNEQFF	TGTGCCATCAGTGACCTGGACAGGGGGAACAATGAGCAGTTCTTC
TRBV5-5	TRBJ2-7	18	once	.	CASSLRSQGALRGYEQYF	TGTGCCAGCAGCTTGCGAAGTCAGGGAGCGTTAAGGGGCTACGAGCAGTACTTC
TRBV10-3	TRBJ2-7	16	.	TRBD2	CAISGASAGGPYEQYF	TGTGCCATCAGTGGGGCTTCAGCGGGGGGTCCCTACGAGCAGTACTTC
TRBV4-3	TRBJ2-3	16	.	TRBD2	CASSRVLAGVGDTQYF	TGCGCCAGCAGCCGCGTCCTAGCGGGAGTGGGAGATACGCAGTATTTT